This TCR beta chain was identified in a study of blood T cell repertoires in COVID-19. The data were produced by immunoSEQ multiplex PCR, yet TCRdb's version contains in-frame clones alone and is incomplete. The sample holds fewer than 400,000 clones, roughly 90% seen once. The sample taken for sequencing was PBMCs or T cells enriched from blood (not recorded which). This receptor was obtained from a woman younger than 45 who had recovered from COVID-19.

The CDR3 bases are TGTGCCAGCATGATCCAGGGATCCTACGAGCAGTACTTC. Translated, it gives CASMIQGSYEQYF. The V call is TRBV28, the J call TRBJ2-7; possible D gene TRBD1, 5 bases. Germline CDR1 MDHEN, CDR2 SYDVKM. The germline V and J ends were trimmed by 7 bases and 1 base, with 11 bases remaining between them. This CDR3 contains 13 residues.